This T cell receptor (beta chain) was sequenced in a study of OX40 agonist ivuxolimab in advanced cancers. In the study overall: Ivuxolimab was delivered to patients intravenously every 2 weeks at doses spanning 0.01 to 10 mg/kg. Three individuals attained partial responses, comprising one hepatocellular carcinoma case and two cutaneous melanoma cases. Prior anti-PD-1, anti-PD-L1 or anti-CTLA-4 therapy did not bar entry, and less than 50% had some.

Study-wide results and limits: CD8+ T cells averaged more expanded clones than CD4+.

TCRdb keeps only in-frame clones here, not all; method: immunoSEQ multiplex PCR. Of fewer than 65,000 clones listed, about 86% were seen once; the top ten hold about 0.6%. V was shortened by 4 bases and J by 8 bases, with 12 bases between the two germline ends. The CDR3 sequence is 14 residues long. Germline CDR1 MNHEY, CDR2 SMNVEV (reference sequence). Comment on this clone: Its antigen is not identified.

The sample consisted of CD4+ or CD8+ T cells sorted from blood, taken in a trial of the OX40 agonist ivuxolimab. The source is an adult with an advanced solid tumor such as melanoma, head and neck, liver or kidney cancer. V and J are TRBV27 and TRBJ1-6, with D tentatively TRBD1 (5 bases). The CDR3 DNA is TGTGCCAGCAGTTATCAGGGAACGCATTCACCCCTCCACTTT. Protein: CASSYQGTHSPLHF.